These T cell receptor beta chains were read from a single sample in a study of cytomegalovirus exposure and HLA in healthy donors. TCRdb's copy holds only in-frame clones and misses some; the assay was immunoSEQ multiplex PCR. The table includes approximately 160,000 clones, roughly 77% detected once. Sequencing was carried out using PBMCs. The origin of the receptors is a woman aged 45-65 years in good health and CMV-seropositive. CDR3s include the opening cysteine and the closing phenylalanine or tryptophan. D genes are given only for firm matches. Clone size appears in some rows only: once, few, many, or a class for an expanded clone.

TRBV28	TRBJ2-1	.	.	CASSLWGEAGYNEQFF	TGTGCCAGCAGTTTGTGGGGGGAAGCGGGCTACAATGAGCAGTTCTTC
TRBV6-5	TRBJ2-7	once	.	CASSVSVRGSYEQYF	TGTGCCAGCAGTGTGAGCGTCAGAGGCTCCTACGAGCAGTACTTC
TRBV18	TRBJ2-3	.	.	CASSPPSKDTQYF	TGTGCCAGCTCACCACCTAGCAAAGATACGCAGTATTTT
TRBV7-6	TRBJ2-3	.	TRBD2	CASSWGLGDTQYF	TGTGCCAGCAGCTGGGGACTAGGAGATACGCAGTATTTT
TRBV5-1	TRBJ2-5	.	.	CASRFPSETQYF	TGCGCCAGCAGATTCCCCTCCGAGACCCAGTACTTC
TRBV9	TRBJ1-6	.	TRBD1	CASSVASGTVGKNSPLHF	TGTGCCAGCAGCGTAGCATCCGGGACAGTCGGTAAAAATTCACCCCTCCACTTT
TRBV6-6	TRBJ2-7	.	.	CASSYSIVGHEQYF	TGTGCCAGCAGTTACTCGATAGTGGGCCACGAGCAGTACTTC
TRBV11-2	TRBJ1-2	.	.	CASSPNSANYGYTF	TGTGCCAGCAGCCCGAATTCAGCTAACTATGGCTACACCTTC
TRBV6-1	TRBJ1-5	.	TRBD1	CASSGTDRGFNQPQHF	TGTGCCAGCAGTGGAACGGACAGGGGGTTCAATCAGCCCCAGCATTTT
TRBV6-6	TRBJ2-5	.	TRBD2	CASSSGTTQETQYF	TGTGCCAGCAGTTCCGGGACTACTCAAGAGACCCAGTACTTC
TRBV7-9	TRBJ2-5	few	.	CASSLATGRETQYF	TGTGCCAGCAGCTTAGCGACAGGGAGGGAGACCCAGTACTTC
TRBV7-2	TRBJ2-1	.	TRBD2	CASSSFGLAGNGEQFF	TGTGCCAGCAGCTCTTTTGGACTAGCGGGCAACGGTGAGCAGTTCTTC
TRBV7-9	TRBJ1-2	.	.	CASSLGADRGYTF	TGTGCCAGCAGCTTAGGCGCGGATAGGGGCTACACCTTC
TRBV27	TRBJ1-1	.	TRBD1	CASSPRQGMNTEAFF	TGTGCCAGCAGTCCCCGACAGGGAATGAACACTGAAGCTTTCTTT
TRBV5-1	TRBJ1-1	.	.	CASSSRAGVEAFF	TGCGCCAGCAGCTCCCGAGCGGGAGTTGAAGCTTTCTTT
TRBV7-2	TRBJ1-2	.	TRBD1	CASSSDRGQHGYTF	TGTGCCAGCAGCTCGGACAGGGGGCAGCATGGCTACACCTTC
TRBV5-6	TRBJ2-3	.	TRBD2	CASSRRSGGTDTQYF	TGTGCCAGCAGCCGGCGGAGCGGGGGCACAGATACGCAGTATTTT
TRBV4-2	TRBJ1-6	.	.	CASSQAGEGNSPLHF	TGTGCCAGCAGCCAAGCGGGGGAGGGCAATTCACCCCTCCACTTT
TRBV29-1	TRBJ2-7	.	.	CSVMSGFLSYEQYF	TGCAGCGTTATGTCAGGGTTCCTCTCCTACGAGCAGTACTTC
TRBV27	TRBJ2-3	.	TRBD2	CASSLAGGRTQYF	TGTGCCAGCAGTCTAGCGGGGGGCCGAACGCAGTATTTT
TRBV2	TRBJ2-7	few	TRBD2	CASSDSTSGRIVQYF	TGTGCCAGCAGCGACTCGACTAGCGGGAGAATTGTGCAGTACTTC
TRBV27	TRBJ1-5	.	TRBD1	CASSLKRPGTVNQPQHF	TGTGCCAGCAGTTTAAAACGACCCGGGACAGTCAATCAGCCCCAGCATTTT
TRBV7-9	TRBJ2-7	.	.	CASSPPGGARYEQYF	TGTGCCAGCAGCCCCCCTGGGGGGGCCCGCTACGAGCAGTACTTC
TRBV5-6	TRBJ1-6	.	TRBD1	CASSLSPFNSGTDTSPLHF	TGTGCCAGCAGCTTGTCCCCGTTCAACTCCGGGACAGATACATCACCCCTCCACTTT
TRBV11-2	TRBJ2-1	.	TRBD2	CASSPPGLAVDNEQFF	TGTGCCAGCAGCCCCCCTGGGCTAGCGGTCGACAATGAGCAGTTCTTC
TRBV7-3	TRBJ2-1	.	.	CASSLRDWTQQFF	TGTGCCAGCAGCTTAAGGGACTGGACCCAGCAGTTCTTC
TRBV7-2	TRBJ2-1	.	.	CASSSPGLRGFF	TGTGCCAGCAGCTCACCGGGCCTCAGGGGGTTCTTC
TRBV5-1	TRBJ2-1	.	TRBD2	CASRNSGTYNEQFF	TGCGCCAGCAGAAATAGCGGGACCTACAATGAGCAGTTCTTC
TRBV19	TRBJ2-5	.	.	CASSIGAGIGETQYF	TGTGCCAGTAGTATAGGGGCAGGGATTGGTGAAACCCAGTACTTC
TRBV7-2	TRBJ2-3	.	.	CASSRSGTSSTDTQYF	TGTGCCAGCAGCCGCTCCGGGACTTCTAGCACAGATACGCAGTATTTT
TRBV9	TRBJ2-5	few	.	CASSLGEETQYF	TGTGCCAGCAGCCTCGGAGAAGAGACCCAGTACTTC
TRBV28	TRBJ1-5	.	.	CASSERLFNQPQHF	TGTGCCAGCAGTGAGAGACTGTTCAATCAGCCCCAGCATTTT
TRBV5-1	TRBJ2-1	.	TRBD2	CASSLLTTSGSPNEQFF	TGCGCCAGCAGCTTGTTGACGACTAGCGGGTCCCCCAATGAGCAGTTCTTC
TRBV28	TRBJ1-4	once	TRBD1	CASSSTGENEKLFF	TGTGCCAGCAGTTCGACAGGGGAGAATGAAAAACTGTTTTTT
TRBV25-1	TRBJ1-3	.	.	CASSPLGNTIYF	TGTGCCAGCAGCCCCCTTGGAAACACCATATATTTT
TRBV19	TRBJ1-6	.	.	CASKGGGSPLHF	TGTGCCAGTAAGGGCGGGGGCTCACCCCTCCACTTT
TRBV5-1	TRBJ2-3	.	TRBD2	CASSLGLAGAADTQYF	TGCGCCAGCAGCTTGGGACTAGCGGGAGCTGCAGATACGCAGTATTTT
TRBV19	TRBJ1-1	.	TRBD1	CASSIATGGLLTFF	TGTGCCAGTAGTATAGCGACAGGGGGTCTGCTGACTTTCTTT
TRBV7-3	TRBJ2-2	.	.	CASSLNGGGNTGELFF	TGTGCCAGCAGCTTAAATGGGGGAGGGAACACCGGGGAGCTGTTTTTT
TRBV19	TRBJ2-1	.	TRBD2	CASRGRLADNEQFF	TGTGCCAGTAGGGGCAGACTAGCGGACAATGAGCAGTTCTTC
TRBV5-5	TRBJ1-5	.	.	CASPTGQSNQPQHF	TGTGCCAGCCCCACCGGACAGAGCAATCAGCCCCAGCATTTT
TRBV27	TRBJ2-7	.	TRBD2	CASIPGRGGPSKEQYF	TGTGCCAGCATCCCTGGCCGGGGGGGCCCGTCTAAGGAGCAGTACTTC
TRBV7-9	TRBJ2-2	.	.	CSSSIGQGSTGELFF	TGTTCCAGCAGCATAGGGCAGGGATCGACCGGGGAGCTGTTTTTT
TRBV6-6	TRBJ1-4	.	.	CASSLNRAPNEKLFF	TGTGCCAGCAGTTTGAACAGGGCGCCTAATGAAAAACTGTTTTTT
TRBV27	TRBJ2-7	.	TRBD2	CASSYLSSGGFSYEQYF	TGTGCCAGCAGTTACCTTTCTAGCGGGGGGTTCTCCTACGAGCAGTACTTC
TRBV5-8	TRBJ2-3	once	TRBD2	CASSLSLAGSTDTQYF	TGTGCCAGCAGCTTGTCCCTAGCGGGAAGCACAGATACGCAGTATTTT
TRBV25-1	TRBJ2-7	once	.	CASNEFGPYEQYF	TGTGCCAGCAATGAATTTGGGCCCTACGAGCAGTACTTC
TRBV4-2	TRBJ1-1	.	.	CASSRGRSTEAFF	TGTGCCAGCAGTCGAGGGAGGAGCACTGAAGCTTTCTTT
TRBV27	TRBJ1-1	.	.	CASSLRGLVNTEAFF	TGTGCCAGCAGTTTAAGGGGATTGGTGAACACTGAAGCTTTCTTT